These 7 T cell receptor beta chains came from one sample sequenced in a study of identical twins. TCRdb re-called the 5' RACE reads through MiXCR, storing one row per CDR3 protein. Of some 1,600,000 distinct CDR3 sequences detected, less than 35% appear once; the ten largest clones hold more than 0.25%. Specimen: cord blood. The origin of the receptors is a newborn girl in good health.

In the case of this clonotype: At one of its ends the junction is not consistent with the germline gene, which may arise from a read error. The chain uses TRBV7-9 and TRBJ1-2; perhaps TRBD1 as D (5 bases). The CDR3 runs 14 residues. The germline V gene encodes CDR1 SEHNR and CDR2 FQNEAQ (reference sequence). In DNA, the CDR3 is TGTGCCAGCACCTTAGGGACGGGACCCTATGGCTACACCTTC. Encoded protein: CASTLGTGPYGYTF.

The chain has TRBV5-5 and TRBJ2-3, with no clear D. CDR3 length: 13 residues. The germline V gene has CDR1 SGHKS and CDR2 YYEKEE (reference sequence). V shed 0 bases and J shed 8 bases, with 10 bases lying between them. CDR3 sequence: CASSLVSVGTQYF. DNA of the CDR3: TGTGCCAGCAGCTTGGTGTCAGTGGGTACGCAGTATTTT.

This clonotype was counted between two and nine times. The CDR3 reads CASTSKGQIYGYTF. For the CDR3, the DNA is TGTGCCAGCACCTCAAAGGGGCAGATCTATGGCTACACCTTC. V gene TRBV6-1 combines with J gene TRBJ1-2; D might be TRBD1 (5 bases). This CDR3 has 14 residues. Deletions cut 7 bases from V and 4 bases from J, with 16 bases between. The germline gives CDR1 MNHNS, CDR2 SASEGT.

This clonotype was seen at least ten times. The CDR3 loop reads CASSFPGVTEAFF. Here the CDR3 DNA reads TGTGCCAGCAGTTTCCCGGGGGTCACTGAAGCTTTCTTT. The V gene is TRBV27, the J gene TRBJ1-1, with D maybe TRBD1 (5 bases). V was clipped by 3 bases and J by 4 bases, with 9 bases between them. The CDR3 contains 13 residues. Germline CDR1 and CDR2: MNHEY and SMNVEV (reference sequence).

This clonotype appeared a few times. The rearrangement uses TRBV5-1 and TRBJ2-5; 8 bases align to TRBD2. J lost 2 bases, V lost 5 bases, and 14 bases had no gene match. The CDR3 covers 17 residues. Germline V gene sequence: CDR1 SGHRS, CDR2 YFSETQ. The DNA for the CDR3 is TGCGCCAGCAGTAATGGGGGACTAGAGGTGGGACAAGAGACCCAGTACTTC. This encodes CASSNGGLEVGQETQYF.

With respect to this clonotype: A much larger clone sits a single nucleotide away, making a read error possible. The chain carries TRBV5-1 and TRBJ2-1, with 14 nucleotides matching TRBD2. With the DNA end fitting TRBJ2-7 better, the J assignment may be wrong. CDR3 length: 15 residues. Looked up from germline, CDR1 is SGHRS and CDR2 is YFSETQ. The CDR3 loop reads CASGTSGSSYNEQYF. In DNA form, the CDR3 reads TGCGCCAGCGGGACTAGCGGGAGCTCCTACAATGAGCAGTACTTC.

The chain recombines TRBV7-9 with TRBJ1-4; no clear D. Trimming cost V 5 bases and J 8 bases, with 18 bases left between them. Germline V gene data show CDR1 as SEHNR and CDR2 as FQNEAQ (reference sequence). The CDR3 runs to 15 residues. CDR3 in amino acids: CASSLRGGSQEKLFF. CDR3 DNA: TGTGCCAGCAGCCTGAGAGGCGGGTCACAGGAAAAACTGTTTTTT.